This T cell receptor (beta chain) stems from a study of cytomegalovirus exposure and HLA in healthy donors. Study findings and constraints: A previous analysis found most TCR beta V segments productive roughly 87% or roughly 30% of the time. Analysis was carried out at a later point, and it linked a missense DCLRE1C variant to TCR beta V- and J-gene trimming. Sequencing had likely introduced a cluster of highly shared sequence variants as an artifact. On later analysis, the bulk of CMV-associated TCR beta chains appeared to be HLA-restricted.

Germline loops: CDR1 GTSNPN, CDR2 SVGIG (reference sequence). Trimming took off 5 bases at V and 8 bases at J, with 16 bases between the two ends. The CDR3 sequence is 13 residues long. This PCR relied on a set of 60 Vbeta primers and 13 Jbeta primers. Produced via immunoSEQ multiplex PCR; TCRdb's table is partial and in-frame only. The sample consists of 120,000 or so clones, approximately 8.6% of them appearing once. This clone was counted between two and nine times. Its specificity is unknown. The sequence derives from a woman in her thirties or forties in good health and CMV-seropositive. The sample consisted of PBMCs. This chain connects TRBV30 to TRBJ2-1; TRBD2 might be the D (5 bases). In nucleotides, the CDR3 is TGTGCCTGGGAACTAGGATTAGCTGATGAGCAGTTCTTC. Translating gives CAWELGLADEQFF.